This TCR beta chain was sequenced for a study of T cell repertoires in cytomegalovirus infection. Study as a whole: Indications of both CMV infection and matching HLA type were provided by public TCR beta signatures.

Study-level findings and limits: Clonotype analysis showed dominance of the ex vivo response by HLA-C-restricted CMV-specific TCR beta clonotypes.

V lost 4 bases and J 10 bases, leaving 14 bases between the germline ends. CDR1 is MGHDK and CDR2 is SYGVNS in the germline V gene. CDR3 length equals 13 residues. Concerning this clonotype itself: The antigen remains undetermined.

One entry per CDR3 protein results from TCRdb running MiXCR on the reads. Found here are about 160,000 distinct CDR3 sequences, about a sixth of them singletons; the top ten hold roughly a sixth. The source is a human donor in good health (CMV status not recorded). Some clones in this sample may be carry-over from other donors' samples. Sequences were obtained from CD8+ T cells from PBMCs. The chain combines TRBV25-1 with TRBJ2-1; D gene unclear. The CDR3 DNA is TGTGCCAGCAGTGGGGGTGGGCCCGTCGAGCAGTTCTTC. Encoded protein: CASSGGGPVEQFF.